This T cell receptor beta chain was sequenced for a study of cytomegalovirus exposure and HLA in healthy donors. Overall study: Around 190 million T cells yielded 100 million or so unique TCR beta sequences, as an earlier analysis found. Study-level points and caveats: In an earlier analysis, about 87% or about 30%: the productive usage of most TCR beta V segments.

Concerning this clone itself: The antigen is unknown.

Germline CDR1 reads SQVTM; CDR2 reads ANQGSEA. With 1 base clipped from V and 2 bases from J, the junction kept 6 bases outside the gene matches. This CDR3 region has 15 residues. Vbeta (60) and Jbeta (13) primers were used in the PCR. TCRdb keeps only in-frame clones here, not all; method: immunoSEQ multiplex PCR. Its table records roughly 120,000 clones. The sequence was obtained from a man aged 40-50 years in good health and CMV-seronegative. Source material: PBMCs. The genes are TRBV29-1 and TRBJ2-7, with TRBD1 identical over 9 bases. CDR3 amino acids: CSVEVRDRETYEQYF. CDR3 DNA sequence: TGCAGCGTTGAAGTCCGGGACAGGGAGACCTACGAGCAGTACTTC.